One sample yielded the 10 T cell receptor beta chains listed below, sequenced in a study of T cell repertoires in cytomegalovirus infection. Their target antigens are unknown. TCRdb called the reads again in MiXCR, with one record for every CDR3 protein. Here the sample spans 750,000 to 950,000 distinct CDR3 sequences, roughly 28% being singletons. Sequences were derived from cultured CD8+ T cells from PBMCs, sampled from culture after CMV antigen stimulation. These TCRs come from a human donor in good health (CMV status not recorded). Some clones in this sample may be carry-over from other donors' samples.

This clonotype has just a few counts. This chain uses TRBV13 with TRBJ2-2; D remains unclear. There are 15 residues in the CDR3. Between the trimmed V and J ends, which lost 2 bases and 2 bases, there was a span of 9 bases. Per germline, CDR1 PRHDT and CDR2 FYEKMQ (reference sequence). CDR3 loop: CASSLSQPNTGELFF. The CDR3 DNA sequence: TGTGCCAGCAGCTTAAGTCAGCCAAACACCGGGGAGCTGTTTTTT.

This clonotype has a count of ten or more. The rearrangement joins TRBV11-2 to TRBJ2-3; D gene unclear. Germline CDR1 is SGHAT and CDR2 is FQNNGV. The CDR3 is 14 residues long. The V gene lost 1 base and the J gene lost 4 bases, with 9 bases spanning the gap. This CDR3 is CASSLGRLPDTQYF. In DNA, the CDR3 is TGTGCCAGCAGCTTAGGGCGGCTCCCAGATACGCAGTATTTT. Supplemented by reference TRBV11-2 and TRBJ2-3, the full variable domain reads EAGVAQSPRYKIIEKRQSVAFWCNPISGHATLYWYQQILGQGPKLLIQFQNNGVVDDSQLPKDRFSAERLKGVDSTLKIQPAKLEDSAVYLCASSLGRLPDTQYFGPGTRLTVL.

This clonotype turned up a few times. The V gene is TRBV15, the J gene TRBJ2-3; D is unclear. The ends were cut back, 0 bases at V and 2 bases at J, with 9 bases in the middle. In germline, CDR1 is LNHNV, CDR2 YYDKDF (reference sequence). The CDR3 is 15 residues long. Written as DNA, the CDR3 is TGTGCCACCAGCAGAGATTTTGACAACACAGATACGCAGTATTTT. It codes for CATSRDFDNTDTQYF.

This clonotype was seen a handful of times. The chain joins TRBV7-9 to TRBJ2-3; TRBD1 is a possible D gene (6 bases). V shed 1 base and J shed 5 bases, with 10 bases lying between them. In germline, CDR1 is SEHNR, CDR2 FQNEAQ (reference sequence). This CDR3 comprises 14 residues. The CDR3 DNA reads as TGTGCCAGCAGCTTAGAAGTAGGGGGAGATACGCAGTATTTT. It is translated as CASSLEVGGDTQYF.

This clonotype was recorded at least ten times. This chain links TRBV6-2 or TRBV6-3 with TRBJ1-5, with D unclear. Germline CDR1 is MNHEY and CDR2 is SVGEGT. V was pared by 4 bases and J by 7 bases, with 11 bases between. CDR3 size: 13 residues. The CDR3 DNA is TGTGCCAGCAGTTCCCACGAGGGACAGCCCCAGCATTTT. Its protein is CASSSHEGQPQHF.

The genes are TRBV7-9 and TRBJ2-5, with 10 positions matching TRBD2. CDR3 length: 15 residues. Germline assignment: CDR1 SEHNR and CDR2 FQNEAQ (reference sequence). V trimming: 1 base; J trimming: 5 bases; junction bases outside the gene matches: 4. The CDR3 sequence is CASSLVSGGAETQYF. The CDR3 DNA is TGTGCCAGCAGCTTAGTCAGCGGGGGGGCCGAGACCCAGTACTTC.

The chain links TRBV4-1 to TRBJ1-1; D possibly corresponds to TRBD1 (5 bases). The ends were cut back, 0 bases at V and 7 bases at J, with 18 bases in the middle. The CDR3 sequence is 16 residues long. Germline values: CDR1 MGHRA, CDR2 YSYEKL. DNA of the CDR3: TGCGCCAGCAGCCAAGATGCCGCATCTTTACAGGATGAAGCTTTCTTT. Translating it yields CASSQDAASLQDEAFF.

This clonotype was seen at least ten times. The CDR3 loop reads CASSDRENTEAFF. The CDR3 DNA follows: TGTGCCAGTAGTGACAGGGAGAACACTGAAGCTTTCTTT. The rearrangement joins TRBV19 to TRBJ1-1; 7 bases fit TRBD1. V was clipped by 5 bases and J by 1 base; unmatched bases: 1. CDR1 and CDR2 from the germline V gene are LNHDA and SQIVND (reference sequence). This CDR3 comprises 13 residues.

This rearrangement joins TRBV12-3 or TRBV12-4 to TRBJ2-3; TRBD2 matches 8 bases. The CDR3 runs to 15 residues. Losses at the gene ends were 3 bases for V and 5 bases for J; bases not matched to a gene: 7. The CDR3 here is CASSFLAGGGDTQYF. The CDR3 nucleotides are TGTGCCAGCAGTTTCTTGGCGGGGGGTGGAGATACGCAGTATTTT.

This clonotype has a handful of counts. The chain carries TRBV19 and TRBJ2-1; 11 bases fit TRBD2. Germline V lookup: CDR1 LNHDA, CDR2 SQIVND (reference sequence). V lost 6 bases and J lost 9; bases outside the gene matches: 4. The CDR3 sequence is 13 residues long. DNA for the CDR3: TGTGCCAGTAGAACACTAGCGGGGGCTGAGCAGTTCTTC. Translated, it gives CASRTLAGAEQFF.